This record looks at one TCR beta chain sequence and its context. As yet, its antigen is unknown. Assay used: immunoSEQ multiplex PCR; TCRdb lists only in-frame clones, some missing. The table has some 240,000 clones, 50% to 75% seen once. Participating donors were healthy, HIV-negative adults free of recent acute infections or vaccinations. This entry comes from a study of shared clonotypes between healthy human individuals. Findings of the study overall: The researchers took only blood, and tissue repertoires probably look different. Sharing across a few donors was seen in roughly 5.2% of naive CD4 clonotypes.

V lost 0 bases and J 0 bases, leaving 12 bases between the germline ends. This CDR3 region has 16 residues. Germline assignment: CDR1 GTSNPN and CDR2 SVGIG (reference sequence). This clonotype originated in a man younger than 45 in good health. The gene calls are TRBV30 and TRBJ2-1; possible D gene TRBD1, 6 bases. Input material: memory CD4+ T cells sorted from blood. Subset described: CD45RA-negative fraction. The DNA for the CDR3 is TGTGCCTGGAGTGTACCCTGGACAGTCTCCTACAATGAGCAGTTCTTC. Protein product: CAWSVPWTVSYNEQFF.